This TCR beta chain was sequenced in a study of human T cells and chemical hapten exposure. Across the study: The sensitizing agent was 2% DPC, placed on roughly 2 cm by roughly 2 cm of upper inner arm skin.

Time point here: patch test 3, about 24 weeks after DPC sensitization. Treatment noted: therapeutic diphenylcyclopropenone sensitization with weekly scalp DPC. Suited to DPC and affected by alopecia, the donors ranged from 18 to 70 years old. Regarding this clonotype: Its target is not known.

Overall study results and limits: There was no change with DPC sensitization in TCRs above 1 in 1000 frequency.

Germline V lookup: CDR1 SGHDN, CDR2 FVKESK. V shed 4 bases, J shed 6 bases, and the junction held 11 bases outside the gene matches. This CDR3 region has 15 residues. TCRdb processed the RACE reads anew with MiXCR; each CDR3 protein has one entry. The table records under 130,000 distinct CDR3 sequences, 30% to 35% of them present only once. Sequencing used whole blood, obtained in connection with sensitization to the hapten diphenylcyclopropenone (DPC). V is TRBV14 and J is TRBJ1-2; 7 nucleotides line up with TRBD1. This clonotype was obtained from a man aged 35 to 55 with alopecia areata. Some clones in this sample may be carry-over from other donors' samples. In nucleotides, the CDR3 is TGTGCCAGCAGCCTAGCTGGAGACAGGGTGGATGGCTACACCTTC. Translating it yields CASSLAGDRVDGYTF.